This T cell receptor (beta chain) appears in the sequencing data of a study of beta chain features in type 1 diabetes listed by TCRdb under 2018. With regard to the full study: Mean age, gender distribution, total cell number and subset yield did not differ between patients and healthy donors. A total of 85 million to 140 million sorted cells were examined across all samples, and a strong correlation was observed between cell number per subset and RNA yield. In the study, recently diagnosed type 1 diabetes patients and matched healthy donors were compared on the TCRB repertoires of their sorted circulating CD4+ T cell subsets. Whereas all 30 or so donors provided naive and central memory subsets, regulatory and stem cell-like memory subsets were isolated from just 8 patients and roughly 8 healthy donors.

The High Capacity cDNA Reverse Transcription Kit was used to reverse transcribe all of the isolated RNA, meaning that expressed TCRB transcripts were what got sequenced. Deep immunoSEQ sequencing was applied to naive, central memory and regulatory T cell samples, giving an average of roughly 3.6 million total reads per sample. After sorted cells were lysed in RLT buffer, RNA was extracted with DNase-treated RNeasy Micro or Mini kits, with the choice depending on cell number. To prevent cross-contamination, every cell subset was processed on its own, while patient and healthy donor samples were processed together. TCRB sequences were amplified from cDNA with the immunoSEQ multiplex PCR, producing 87-bp fragments spanning the CDR3 region. Sequencing of the amplicons was performed on the Illumina HiSeq platform. From the authors' description of their analysis: Synthetic template baselines were used to correct PCR bias computationally, reads within Hamming distance 2 were collapsed together, and singletons that could not be merged were discarded. Reads were aligned against IMGT so that V, D and J genes, CDR3 length and insertions or deletions at six rearrangement sites could be assigned. Within each subset, clonotype counts were normalized to sorted cell number, and only after that were true diversity and Gini coefficients computed with the tcR R package. The overlap coefficient, calculated on TCRB nucleotide sequences, was used to measure repertoire sharing. Out-of-frame TCRB sequences from naive cells were analyzed as a proxy for the pre-selection repertoire. Sourced from immuneACCESS, this table was stored by TCRdb with only in-frame sequences that have V and J called. A share of the clones is absent; for the studies checked, an unresolved V gene accounts for under half, and the remainder has no known explanation. V, J and clone size are taken as reported in that table, and D and trimming were inferred from the DNA itself. For this sample there are 600,000 to 650,000 clones; around 15% appear just once. Together, the top ten hold more than 0.08% of the sample.

A few counts support this clone. It lacks a known antigen. No base quality values were provided; no much bigger clone lies one nucleotide off. From each donor, a single peripheral blood sample of roughly 0.11 L on average was drawn into heparinised tubes. A BD FACSAria II and a panel including CD45RO, CCR7, CD25, CD127, CD95 and CD27 were used to sort naive, central memory, regulatory and stem cell-like memory CD4+ T cells. Every sorted population had a purity above 95%. PBMCs were isolated immediately by Lymphoprep density gradient centrifugation and stained directly without culture. Samples were stained and sorted in pairs, with one healthy donor and one patient per experiment, so that batch effects were minimized. Points the paper makes about the study in general: Because the HLA sub-analyses included only small numbers of individuals, any influence of HLA type on TCRB rearrangement was left unresolved. PCR may preferentially amplify shorter templates, but because patient and control samples were amplified and corrected together, any resulting skew would affect both groups equally. Because cDNA rather than genomic DNA was sequenced, highly expressing activated cells could have been over-represented, although no difference in activation and CD3 levels was found between groups. A moderate but significant shortening of TCRB CDR3 length was observed in type 1 diabetes patients in all four CD4+ subsets. Naive, central memory and regulatory TCRB repertoires appeared to be more alike among patients than among healthy donors. At VDJ recombination sites, type 1 diabetes patients had fewer insertions and more deleted nucleotides, which implies abnormalities in thymic rearrangement.

Taken from cysteine to phenylalanine, the CDR3 has 16 residues. The sequence is cut down to CDR3 DNA, 48 bases in frame from base 1. Deletion took 5 bases off V and 2 bases off J, with a span of 16 bases between the germline ends. The germline V gene (reference sequence) supplies CDR1 MNHEY and CDR2 SMNVEV. The sequence was obtained from a man aged 18 to 29 in good health. This receptor chain uses TRBV27 and TRBJ1-5; the D gene identity is not certain. The specimen was naive CD4+ T cells from blood. Explained via the paper, the cell subset or site label denotes: true naive CD4+ T cells. The CDR3 is CASSPLTTTRNQPQHF. The DNA sequence is given as TGTGCCAGCAGTCCGCTGACAACTACTCGCAATCAGCCCCAGCATTTT.